The rows below give T cell receptor beta chains drawn from one sample of a study of cytomegalovirus exposure and HLA in healthy donors. The method was immunoSEQ multiplex PCR; TCRdb's version includes in-frame clones alone and lacks a portion of them. The sample carries around 70,000 clones, 94% recorded once. The sample comprised PBMCs. These receptors came from a man in his late teens or twenties in good health and CMV-seropositive. Each CDR3 is given with its conserved first and last residue. A D gene is named only where the DNA matches it firmly. Clone size appears in some rows only: once, few, many, or a class for an expanded clone.

V gene	J gene	D gene	clone size	CDR3 DNA	CDR3 protein
TRBV11-2	TRBJ2-3	TRBD2	.	TGTGCCAGCAGTTCCGACGGCCTTTGGACTAGCGGGAGCGCAGATACGCAGTATTTT	CASSSDGLWTSGSADTQYF
TRBV18	TRBJ1-1	TRBD1	.	TGTGCCAGCTCACCACGGGACAGGTCTGAAGCTTTCTTT	CASSPRDRSEAFF
TRBV10-3	TRBJ1-4	.	.	TGTGCCATCACTCCACAGCTTAATGAAAAACTGTTTTTT	CAITPQLNEKLFF
TRBV11-2	TRBJ2-7	TRBD1	once	TGTGCCAGCAGTCAGGGACAGGGTAGGTCCTACGAGCAGTACTTC	CASSQGQGRSYEQYF
TRBV30	TRBJ1-5	TRBD1	.	TGTGCCTGGAGTACAGGGGGCAATCAGCCCCAGCATTTT	CAWSTGGNQPQHF
TRBV11-3	TRBJ1-2	.	once	TGTGCCAGCAGCTTCGGTGGAGCCGGCTACACCTTC	CASSFGGAGYTF
TRBV28	TRBJ2-7	.	.	TGTGCCAGCAGCGCCGATACTTACGAGCAGTACTTC	CASSADTYEQYF
TRBV18	TRBJ1-5	.	.	TGTGCCAGCTCACCCCAAGCTAGTAGCAATCAGCCCCAGCATTTT	CASSPQASSNQPQHF
TRBV6-1	TRBJ2-7	.	.	TGTGCCAGCACGGCGACCAGGCTGGGGCAGTACTTC	CASTATRLGQYF
TRBV6-1	TRBJ2-3	.	.	TGTGCCAGCAGTGGGGACTCGGGTCATACGCAGTATTTT	CASSGDSGHTQYF
TRBV28	TRBJ2-7	TRBD1	.	TGTGCCAGCAATCTAAAACCGGGACAGGGGATTTCCTACGAGCAGTACTTC	CASNLKPGQGISYEQYF
TRBV2	TRBJ2-1	.	.	TGTGCCAGCAGTGACGGACTAAGCTCCTACAATGAGCAGTTCTTC	CASSDGLSSYNEQFF
TRBV2	TRBJ2-7	.	.	TGTGCCAGCAGTGCTCGGTCAGGGCGCTCCGAGCAGTACTTC	CASSARSGRSEQYF
TRBV7-3	TRBJ2-1	TRBD2	.	TGTGCCAGCAGCCTCGGAGGGCGGGGGAGTTCGTTTCGCTACAATGAGCAGTTCTTC	CASSLGGRGSSFRYNEQFF
TRBV5-1	TRBJ2-5	.	.	TGCGCCAGCAGCTTGGGGTCGGGGGACGAGACCCAGTACTTC	CASSLGSGDETQYF
TRBV5-4	TRBJ1-1	.	.	TGTGCCAGCAGTCGCCGGGGGGTTGACACTGAAGCTTTCTTT	CASSRRGVDTEAFF
TRBV18	TRBJ2-2	.	.	TGTGCCAGCTCAGCAGACACCGGGGAGCTGTTTTTT	CASSADTGELFF
TRBV28	TRBJ1-4	TRBD1	.	TGTGCCAGCACCATGGACAGGGGGTTAGGAAAACTGTTTTTT	CASTMDRGLGKLFF
TRBV5-6	TRBJ2-7	.	.	TGTGCCAGCAGCATAAACCAGGGGTTCGCCTACGAGCAGTACTTC	CASSINQGFAYEQYF
TRBV18	TRBJ2-1	.	.	TGTGCCAGCTCACCTGAACGGGTTTCAAATGAGCAGTTCTTC	CASSPERVSNEQFF
TRBV9	TRBJ2-1	TRBD1	.	TGTGCCAGCAGCGTAGGGGTCCAGGGGGCAGAAGGGCAGTTCTTC	CASSVGVQGAEGQFF
TRBV6-6	TRBJ1-1	.	.	TGTGCAGTCGCTAGGAACACTGAAGCTTTCTTT	CAVARNTEAFF
TRBV28	TRBJ1-2	.	.	TGTGCCAGCAGCCTCAGCTATGGCTACACCTTC	CASSLSYGYTF
TRBV6-5	TRBJ2-1	.	.	TGTGCCAGCAGTTCAGGTCTGAGCGGCCACAATGAGCAGTTCTTC	CASSSGLSGHNEQFF
TRBV7-9	TRBJ2-2	TRBD1	.	TGTGCCAGCAGCCCAAACCAGGGGGACACCGGGGAGCTGTTTTTT	CASSPNQGDTGELFF
TRBV5-4	TRBJ1-2	.	.	TGTGCCAGCAGCTTGGGGGGCCGGGCGGGCTACACCTTC	CASSLGGRAGYTF
TRBV28	TRBJ2-7	TRBD2	.	TGTGCCAGCAGCCGGGGGAGCGGGAAGGGCAACGAGCAGTACTTC	CASSRGSGKGNEQYF
TRBV25-1	TRBJ1-1	.	.	TGTGCCAGCACAACCGGGTACACTGAAGCTTTCTTT	CASTTGYTEAFF
TRBV9	TRBJ2-7	.	.	TGTGCCAGCAGCGTAGAGGCAGGGGCTCCGGCTGAGCAGTACTTC	CASSVEAGAPAEQYF
TRBV15	TRBJ1-2	TRBD1	.	TGTGCCACCAGAGACCCAGGGGGCTATAGTACGGGTGGCTACACCTTC	CATRDPGGYSTGGYTF
TRBV2	TRBJ2-2	TRBD2	.	TGTGCCAGCAGTGAAGCGCTTCAGGCAGGGAGGGGCGGGGAGCTGTTTTTT	CASSEALQAGRGGELFF
TRBV7-8	TRBJ2-7	.	.	TGTGCCAGCAGCTTAGTAGCTCAAAGGCCGGCCCCCGAGCAGTACTTC	CASSLVAQRPAPEQYF
TRBV25-1	TRBJ2-2	TRBD1	once	TGTGCCAGCAGCTCACAGGGGGCTCGCACCGGGGAGCTGTTTTTT	CASSSQGARTGELFF
TRBV10-3	TRBJ2-1	.	.	TGTGCCATCAGTGAGACTCCTGAGGGGGTGGGCGAGTTCTTC	CAISETPEGVGEFF
TRBV11-3	TRBJ2-7	.	.	TGTGCCAGCAGCCCGAGCGGCTTCGAGCAGTACTTC	CASSPSGFEQYF
TRBV30	TRBJ1-4	TRBD1	.	TGTGCCTGGAGTATGGGGACAGGGGGGGAGTTTTTT	CAWSMGTGGEFF
TRBV7-9	TRBJ2-7	TRBD1	.	TGTGCCAGCACCAAGACAGGGGGGTGGAGGGAGCAGTACTTC	CASTKTGGWREQYF